The 27 T cell receptor beta chains below were found in one sample sequenced in a study of cytomegalovirus exposure and HLA in healthy donors. Vbeta (60) and Jbeta (13) primers were used in the PCR. Libraries were prepared by immunoSEQ multiplex PCR; TCRdb keeps only in-frame clonotypes and omits some of them. The sample has about 67,000 clones, more than 80% seen once. Specimen: PBMCs. The receptor set was obtained from a woman under 40 in good health and CMV-seropositive.

The gene calls are TRBV18 and TRBJ2-4; D might be TRBD2 (5 bases). Germline lookup yields CDR1 KGHSH and CDR2 LQKENI. Between the trimmed V and J ends, which lost 3 bases and 2 bases, there was a span of 8 bases. This CDR3 has 14 residues. As DNA, the CDR3 is TGTGCCAGCTCACCTGGGGAGACCAAAAACATTCAGTACTTC. It translates to CASSPGETKNIQYF.

Remarks on this clone: A read error may account for a junction end that differs from germline. This rearrangement joins TRBV18 to TRBJ2-7; TRBD2 aligns across 10 bases. Per germline, CDR1 KGHSH and CDR2 LQKENI. This CDR3 is built from 15 residues. The CDR3 nucleotides are TGTGCCAGCCCACCGAGAGCGGGAGGGCAGTACGAGCAGTACTTC. Translated, it gives CASPPRAGGQYEQYF.

The chain is built from TRBV7-9 and TRBJ2-1, with TRBD2 matching 13 bases. J was trimmed by 5 bases and V by 4 bases; bases with no gene match: 5. This CDR3 contains 16 residues. Germline lookup yields CDR1 SEHNR and CDR2 FQNEAQ (reference sequence). The CDR3 DNA follows: TGTGCCAGCAGCTCGACTAGCGGGAGGAAGCACAATGAGCAGTTCTTC. This codes for CASSSTSGRKHNEQFF.

The genes are TRBV7-8 and TRBJ2-6; TRBD1 agrees at 7 bases. The CDR3 runs 16 residues. Per germline, CDR1 SGHVS and CDR2 FQNEAQ. Trimming cost V 5 bases and J 4 bases; bases outside gene matches: 8. This CDR3 is CASSATGVTGANVLTF. In DNA, the CDR3 is TGTGCCAGCAGCGCAACAGGGGTTACCGGGGCCAACGTCCTGACTTTC.

This clone has just one count. This chain joins TRBV14 and TRBJ1-1; TRBD1 is a possible D gene (5 bases). V lost 6 bases, J lost 3 bases, and 20 bases lay in between. The CDR3 has 16 residues. Germline V gives CDR1 SGHDN, CDR2 FVKESK. This CDR3 reads CASSPIRGGYDTEAFF. The CDR3 region has the DNA TGTGCCAGCAGTCCCATTAGGGGCGGTTACGACACTGAAGCTTTCTTT. Full variable domain (missing parts from reference TRBV14 and TRBJ1-1): EAGVTQFPSHSVIEKGQTVTLRCDPISGHDNLYWYRRVMGKEIKFLLHFVKESKQDESGMPNNRFLAERTGGTYSTLKVQPAELEDSGVYFCASSPIRGGYDTEAFFGQGTRLTVV.

This rearrangement joins TRBV4-2 to TRBJ2-1; D is perhaps TRBD1 (8 bases). CDR3 length equals 17 residues. Trimming removed 5 bases from V and 5 bases from J, with 22 bases in between. The germline V gene encodes CDR1 LGHNA and CDR2 YNFKEQ. The CDR3 loop is CASSTRQGQGLNNEQFF. The CDR3 bases are TGTGCCAGCAGCACCCGACAAGGACAGGGACTAAACAATGAGCAGTTCTTC.

To note about this clone: At one boundary the junction diverges from the germline segment, which might be a read error. The chain carries TRBV2 and TRBJ2-3; D gene ambiguous. CDR1 and CDR2 from the germline V gene are SNHLY and FYNNEI. CDR3 size: 10 residues. CDR3 sequence reads: CASSEVLQDF. CDR3 nucleotide sequence: TGTGCCAGCAGTGAAGTTTTGCAGGATTTT. The full variable domain, rest sourced from reference TRBV2 and TRBJ2-3, is EPEVTQTPSHQVTQMGQEVILRCVPISNHLYFYWYRQILGQKVEFLVSFYNNEISEKSEIFDDQFSVERPDGSNFTLKIRSTKLEDSAMYFCASSEVLQDFGPGTRLTVL.

The rearrangement links TRBV25-1 to TRBJ1-2, with a possible D match to TRBD1 (6 bases). CDR3 length: 13 amino acids. V lost 5 bases, J lost 6 bases, and 13 bases lay in between. Germline values: CDR1 MGHDK, CDR2 SYGVNS. This chain's CDR3 is CASSLGARNGYTF. The CDR3 DNA is TGTGCCAGCAGTTTGGGGGCGAGGAATGGCTACACCTTC.

This clone was counted a single time. This chain connects TRBV7-9 to TRBJ2-1; 9 nucleotides agree with TRBD2. With 1 base clipped from V and 8 bases from J, the junction kept 3 bases outside the gene matches. Germline V gene data show CDR1 as SEHNR and CDR2 as FQNEAQ (reference sequence). The CDR3 has 14 residues. The CDR3 sequence: CASSLGTSAYEQFF. The CDR3 DNA reads as TGTGCCAGCAGCTTAGGGACTAGCGCGTATGAGCAGTTCTTC.

This clone was counted a few times. The chain uses TRBV7-7 and TRBJ2-7, with TRBD2 matching over 7 bases. The length of the CDR3 is 13 residues. V shed 1 base, J shed 7 bases, and the junction held 4 bases outside the gene matches. In germline, CDR1 is SSHAT, CDR2 FNYEAQ (reference sequence). The CDR3 nucleotides are TGTGCCAGCAGCTTAGAGGGAGGGAGTGAGCAGTACTTC. This codes for CASSLEGGSEQYF.

The rearrangement uses TRBV4-2 and TRBJ1-4, with D perhaps matching TRBD1 (6 bases). V lost 4 bases to trimming and J lost 2 bases, with 11 bases between them. This CDR3 is 15 amino acids long. Germline CDR1 and CDR2: LGHNA and YNFKEQ. In DNA form, the CDR3 reads TGTGCCAGCAGCCCCGGGGGGGCTACTAATGAAAAACTGTTTTTT. It is translated as CASSPGGATNEKLFF.

V and J are TRBV7-6 and TRBJ2-1; TRBD2 matches 9 bases. V trimming: 6 bases; J trimming: 9 bases; junction bases outside the gene matches: 12. Germline loops: CDR1 SGHVS, CDR2 FNYEAQ. The CDR3 has 15 residues. In DNA form, the CDR3 reads TGTGCCAGCAGAGGGCGGGAGGGCTCAGGGGGTGAGCAGTTCTTC. As protein: CASRGREGSGGEQFF.

This clone was seen a handful of times. The chain couples TRBV5-1 to TRBJ2-5; the match to TRBD2 covers 10 bases. J lost 5 bases, V lost 1 base, and 20 bases had no gene match. Germline loops: CDR1 SGHRS, CDR2 YFSETQ. The CDR3 has 20 residues. For the CDR3, the DNA is TGCGCCAGCAGCTTGCCCGAGGCTAGCGGGAGCTCCTTGAACCGGGAGACCCAGTACTTC. This gives the protein CASSLPEASGSSLNRETQYF.

This chain uses TRBV29-1 with TRBJ1-2; TRBD1 matches at 9 bases. CDR1 is SQVTM and CDR2 is ANQGSEA in the germline V gene. This CDR3 has 17 residues. With V trimmed by 7 bases and J by 2 bases, 17 bases remained unmatched. The CDR3 spells CSAAFGTGQVMNYGYTF. As DNA, the CDR3 is TGCAGCGCTGCCTTTGGGACAGGGCAAGTTATGAACTATGGCTACACCTTC.

This chain connects TRBV7-7 to TRBJ2-2; no definite D call. The V end lost 1 base, the J end lost 6 bases, and 12 bases lay between the germline ends. Germline assignment: CDR1 SSHAT and CDR2 FNYEAQ (reference sequence). The CDR3 has 15 amino acids. CDR3 sequence (DNA): TGTGCCAGCAGCTTAGGTCGTCCGGGTTCCGGGGAGCTGTTTTTT. Protein sequence: CASSLGRPGSGELFF.

The J gene is TRBJ2-1, the V gene TRBV5-1, with a possible D match to TRBD1 (6 bases). Germline loops: CDR1 SGHRS, CDR2 YFSETQ. Trimming pared 2 bases from V and 0 bases from J, leaving 12 bases between. This CDR3 comprises 16 residues. The CDR3 DNA reads TGCGCCAGCAGCTTTAGGCAGGGGAGCTCCTACAATGAGCAGTTCTTC. Its translation is CASSFRQGSSYNEQFF. Together with reference TRBV5-1 and TRBJ2-1, the CDR3 gives the full variable domain: KAGVTQTPRYLIKTRGQQVTLSCSPISGHRSVSWYQQTPGQGLQFLFEYFSETQRNKGNFPGRFSGRQFSNSRSEMNVSTLELGDSALYLCASSFRQGSSYNEQFFGPGTRLTVL.

This clone has only a few counts. The chain carries TRBV25-1 and TRBJ1-1; D might be TRBD1 (6 bases). V lost 8 bases, J lost 3 bases, and 10 bases lay in between. This CDR3 region has 12 residues. In germline, CDR1 is MGHDK, CDR2 SYGVNS. The CDR3 loop reads CASQGWDTEAFF. The CDR3 region has the DNA TGTGCCAGCCAGGGGTGGGACACTGAAGCTTTCTTT.

The gene calls are TRBV4-1 and TRBJ1-3; perhaps TRBD1 as D (6 bases). CDR3 length: 16 amino acids. The germline V and J ends were trimmed by 2 bases and 0 bases, with 11 bases remaining between them. CDR1 is MGHRA, CDR2 YSYEKL, per germline. CDR3 DNA sequence: TGCGCCAGCAGCCAACCGGGACAAAACTCTGGAAACACCATATATTTT. It is translated as CASSQPGQNSGNTIYF.

The genes are TRBV7-9 and TRBJ2-1; TRBD2 agrees at 12 bases. V shed 3 bases, J shed 5 bases, and the junction held 8 bases outside the gene matches. Germline lookup yields CDR1 SEHNR and CDR2 FQNEAQ (reference sequence). CDR3 length: 17 amino acids. CDR3 nucleotides: TGTGCCAGCAGCTTTTCTAGGACTAGCGGGACCCACAATGAGCAGTTCTTC. Translation: CASSFSRTSGTHNEQFF.

J is TRBJ1-1 and V is TRBV6-5, with unresolved D. The CDR3 has 14 amino acids. Between the trimmed V and J ends, which lost 6 bases and 7 bases, there was a span of 18 bases. Germline-derived CDR1 and CDR2 are MNHEY and SVGAGI. CDR3 DNA sequence: TGTGCCAGCAGCCGACACCAAGGCGCGGGTGAAGCTTTCTTT. Translating it yields CASSRHQGAGEAFF.

The gene calls are TRBV28 and TRBJ2-1; D is perhaps TRBD1 (6 bases). From germline, CDR1 is MDHEN and CDR2 SYDVKM. V lost 5 bases and J lost 7, with 9 bases in between. The CDR3 is 12 amino acids. This CDR3 is CASSPQGNEQFF. The DNA of the CDR3 is TGTGCCAGCAGTCCACAGGGAAATGAGCAGTTCTTC.

The rearrangement joins TRBV4-1 to TRBJ1-3; D perhaps matches TRBD1 (5 bases). This CDR3 has 15 amino acids. Trimming removed 4 bases at V and 1 base at J, with 11 bases between. The germline V gene has CDR1 MGHRA and CDR2 YSYEKL. The CDR3 sequence is CASSPRTGSGNTIYF. The CDR3 DNA follows: TGCGCCAGCAGCCCGCGAACAGGTTCTGGAAACACCATATATTTT.

The genes are TRBV10-1 and TRBJ2-1; possible D gene TRBD2, 6 bases. From germline, CDR1 is WNHNN and CDR2 SYGVQD (reference sequence). This CDR3 has 14 amino acids. V lost 3 bases and J 3 bases, leaving 9 bases between the germline ends. In DNA, the CDR3 is TGCGCCAGCAGTGAAAGGAGGGGCTACAATGAGCAGTTCTTC. It is translated as CASSERRGYNEQFF.

The V and J genes are TRBV6-5 and TRBJ2-7, with 8 bases fitting TRBD2. Trimming took 8 bases from V and 6 from J; bases not matched to a gene: 9. The length of the CDR3 is 13 residues. CDR1 is MNHEY, CDR2 SVGAGI, per germline. The CDR3, as DNA: TGTGCCAGCCAGCGGGAGCGGGGCGCCGAGCAGTACTTC. It yields the protein CASQRERGAEQYF.

This chain joins TRBV9 and TRBJ2-2, with 11 nucleotides matching TRBD2. Losses at the gene ends were 4 bases for V and 1 base for J; bases not matched to a gene: 3. The CDR3 has 16 residues. The germline V gene has CDR1 SGDLS and CDR2 YYNGEE. In nucleotides, the CDR3 is TGTGCCAGCAGCAGAACTAGCGGGAGGAACACCGGGGAGCTGTTTTTT. It is translated as CASSRTSGRNTGELFF.

The chain is built from TRBV9 and TRBJ2-7; no definite D call. The germline V and J ends were trimmed by 0 bases and 3 bases, with 10 bases remaining between them. CDR1 SGDLS and CDR2 YYNGEE come from the germline V gene. The CDR3 length is 14 residues. This chain's CDR3 is CASSVDVHGYEQYF. As DNA, the CDR3 is TGTGCCAGCAGCGTAGACGTTCACGGCTACGAGCAGTACTTC.

The chain links TRBV27 to TRBJ2-7; possibly TRBD2 for D (5 bases). Germline CDR1 is MNHEY and CDR2 is SMNVEV (reference sequence). V was cut by 6 bases and J by 4 bases, with 10 bases left in between. There are 12 residues in the CDR3. The CDR3 protein is CASRGSDYEQYF. Here the CDR3 DNA reads TGTGCCAGCAGGGGGAGCGATTACGAGCAGTACTTC.